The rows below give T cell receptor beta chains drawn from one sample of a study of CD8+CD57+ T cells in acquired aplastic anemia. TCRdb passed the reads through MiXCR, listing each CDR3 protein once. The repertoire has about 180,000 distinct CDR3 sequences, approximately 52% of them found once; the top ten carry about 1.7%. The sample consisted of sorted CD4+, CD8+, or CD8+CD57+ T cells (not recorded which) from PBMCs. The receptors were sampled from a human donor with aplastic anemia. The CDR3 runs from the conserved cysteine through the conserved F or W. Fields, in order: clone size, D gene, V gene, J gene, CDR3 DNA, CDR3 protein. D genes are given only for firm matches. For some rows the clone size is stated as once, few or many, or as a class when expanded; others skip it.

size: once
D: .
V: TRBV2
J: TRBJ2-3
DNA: TGTGCCAGCTCTAAGGTGGGCGGGAGCACAGATACGCAGTATTTT
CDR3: CASSKVGGSTDTQYF

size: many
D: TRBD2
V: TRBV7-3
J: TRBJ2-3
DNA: TGTGCCAGCAGCTTAAGGGCGCTAGCGGGGGCCCTCGGAGATACGCAGTATTTT
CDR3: CASSLRALAGALGDTQYF

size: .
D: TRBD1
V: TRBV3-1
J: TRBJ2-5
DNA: TGTGCCAGCAGCCACCTTGTTTTCGGACAGGGGATGTACTTC
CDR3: CASSHLVFGQGMYF

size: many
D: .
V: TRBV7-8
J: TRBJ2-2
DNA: TGTGCCAGCAGCTTAGTGGAATTCACCGGGGAGCTGTTTTTT
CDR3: CASSLVEFTGELFF

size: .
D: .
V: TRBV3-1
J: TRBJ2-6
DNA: TGTGCCAGCAGCCAAATAATGGGAGCTGGGGCCAACGTCCTGACTTTC
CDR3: CASSQIMGAGANVLTF

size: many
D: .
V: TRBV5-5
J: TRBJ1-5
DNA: TGTGCCAGCAGCTTGAGCCAGGTTAATAGCAATCAGCCCCAGCATTTT
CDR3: CASSLSQVNSNQPQHF

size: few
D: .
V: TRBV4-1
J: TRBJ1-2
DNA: TGCGCCAGCAGCCAATATGTCCAGAGCTATGGCTACACCTTC
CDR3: CASSQYVQSYGYTF

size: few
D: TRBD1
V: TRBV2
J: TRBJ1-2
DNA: TGTGCCAGCAGTGGACAGGGGGCGGACTATGGCTACACCTTC
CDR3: CASSGQGADYGYTF

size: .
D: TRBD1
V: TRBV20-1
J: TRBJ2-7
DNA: TGCAGTGCTAGTGGGGACAGGGGCGAGCAGTACTTC
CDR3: CSASGDRGEQYF

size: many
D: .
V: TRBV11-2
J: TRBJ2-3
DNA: TGTGCCAGCAGCTTAGGGATCCGGGGAGAAGGAACAGATACGCAGTATTTT
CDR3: CASSLGIRGEGTDTQYF

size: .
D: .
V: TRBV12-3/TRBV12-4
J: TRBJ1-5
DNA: TGTGCCAGCAGTTTAGGGGCCTCCAACCAGCCCCAGCATTTT
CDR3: CASSLGASNQPQHF

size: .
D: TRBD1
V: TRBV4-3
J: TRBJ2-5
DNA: TGCGCCAGCAGCTTGGCAGGGGGCGCCGAGACCCAGTACTTC
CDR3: CASSLAGGAETQYF

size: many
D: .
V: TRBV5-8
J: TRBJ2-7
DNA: TGTGCCAGCAGCTGGGGGCAGACCTACGAGCAGTACTTC
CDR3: CASSWGQTYEQYF

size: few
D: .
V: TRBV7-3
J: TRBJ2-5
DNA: TGTGCCAGCAGCCTTAGGGGCCCAGAGACCCAGTACTTC
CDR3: CASSLRGPETQYF

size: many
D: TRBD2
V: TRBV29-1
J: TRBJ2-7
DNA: TGCAGCACGACTAGCGGGATAAACGAGCAGTACTTC
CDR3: CSTTSGINEQYF

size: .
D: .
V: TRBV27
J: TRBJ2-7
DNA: TGTGCCAGCAGTTGGACAGACAGCTCCTACGAGCAGTACTTC
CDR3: CASSWTDSSYEQYF

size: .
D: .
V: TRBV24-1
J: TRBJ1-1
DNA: TGTGCCACCAGTTTGTTTGGTGAAGCTTTCTTT
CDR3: CATSLFGEAFF

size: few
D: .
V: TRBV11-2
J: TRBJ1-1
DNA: TGTGCCAGCAGCTCCCCAGATATCAGAGGCGGCACTGAAGCTTTCTTT
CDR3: CASSSPDIRGGTEAFF

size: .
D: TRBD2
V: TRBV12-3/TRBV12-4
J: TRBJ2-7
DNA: TGTGCCAGCTCGGCGGGGGGAGGCCCGGACTACGAGCAGTACTTC
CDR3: CASSAGGGPDYEQYF

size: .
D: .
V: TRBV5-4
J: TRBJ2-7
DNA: TGTGCCAGCAGCTTGGGGTGGACCGAGCAGTACTTC
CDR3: CASSLGWTEQYF

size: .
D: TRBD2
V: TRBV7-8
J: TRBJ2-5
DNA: TGTGCCAGCAGCTTACTCCTAGCGGGAGGCTCTGAGACCCAGTACTTC
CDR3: CASSLLLAGGSETQYF

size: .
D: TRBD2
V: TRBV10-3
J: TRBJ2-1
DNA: TGTGCCATCAGGGGGACTAGCGGGAGGAATGAGCAGTTCTTC
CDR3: CAIRGTSGRNEQFF

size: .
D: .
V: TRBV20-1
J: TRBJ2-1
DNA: TGCAGTGCTTGGGACCAGGTGAATGAGCAGTTCTTC
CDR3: CSAWDQVNEQFF

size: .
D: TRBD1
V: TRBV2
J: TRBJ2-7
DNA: TGTGCCAGCAGGGGAAGGACAGGAAGCTCCTACGAGCAGTACTTC
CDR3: CASRGRTGSSYEQYF

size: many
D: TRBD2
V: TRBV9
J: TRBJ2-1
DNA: TGTGCCAGCAGCGTTAGTAGCGGGGGGGTCTCCTACAATGAGCAGTTCTTC
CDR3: CASSVSSGGVSYNEQFF

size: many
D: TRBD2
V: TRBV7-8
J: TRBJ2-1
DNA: TGTGCCAGCAGCTTCGGCGGGAGGGCCTACAATGAGCAGTTCTTC
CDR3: CASSFGGRAYNEQFF

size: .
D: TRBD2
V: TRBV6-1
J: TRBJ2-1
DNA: TGTGCCAGCAAAGCGGGGGGGTGGTCCTACAATGAGCAGTTCTTC
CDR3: CASKAGGWSYNEQFF

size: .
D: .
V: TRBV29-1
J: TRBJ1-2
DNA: TGCAGCATCCGGGACGGGGAGCTCGGCTACACCTTC
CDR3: CSIRDGELGYTF

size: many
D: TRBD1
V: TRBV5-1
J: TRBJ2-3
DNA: TGCGCCAGCAGCTTGGGGGACAGGGGGATTTTCAAAGATACGCAGTATTTT
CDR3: CASSLGDRGIFKDTQYF

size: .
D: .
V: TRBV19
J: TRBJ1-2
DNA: TGTGCCAGCTCAAAGACGGGGGCCTATGGCTACACCTTC
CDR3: CASSKTGAYGYTF

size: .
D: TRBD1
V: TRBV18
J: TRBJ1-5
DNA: TGTGCCAGCTCAGCCAACAGGGGGAAGACCAATCAGCCCCAGCATTTT
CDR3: CASSANRGKTNQPQHF

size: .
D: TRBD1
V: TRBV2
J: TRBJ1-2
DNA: TGTGCCAGCAGGGAAGACAGGGTGCGGATCTATGGCTACACCTTC
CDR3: CASREDRVRIYGYTF

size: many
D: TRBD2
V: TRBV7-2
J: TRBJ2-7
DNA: TGTGCCAGCAGCTTAGCCCCACTAGCGGGTGCTGGGGAGCAGTACTTC
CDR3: CASSLAPLAGAGEQYF

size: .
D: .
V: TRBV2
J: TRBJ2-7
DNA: TGTGCCTCAAGGACCTACCTTCCCTACGAGCAGTACTTC
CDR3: CASRTYLPYEQYF

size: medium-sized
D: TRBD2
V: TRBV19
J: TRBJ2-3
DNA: TGTGCCAGTAGACTAACGGGAGGGCCGGATACGCAGTATTTT
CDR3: CASRLTGGPDTQYF

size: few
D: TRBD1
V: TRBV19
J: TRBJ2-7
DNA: TGTGCCAGTAGCCCGGGACAGGGCCTCTACGAGCAGTACTTC
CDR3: CASSPGQGLYEQYF

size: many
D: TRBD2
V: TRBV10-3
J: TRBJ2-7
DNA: TGTGCCATCACTCGACAGGGACTAGCGGGAGGCGAGCAGTACTTC
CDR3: CAITRQGLAGGEQYF

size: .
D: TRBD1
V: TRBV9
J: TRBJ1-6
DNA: TGTGCCAGCAGCAGGACAGGGGATAGCTCCTATAATTCACCCCTCCACTTT
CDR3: CASSRTGDSSYNSPLHF

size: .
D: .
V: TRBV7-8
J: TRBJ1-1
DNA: TGTGCCAGCAGCTTCGGACCGACTGAAGCTTTCTTT
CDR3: CASSFGPTEAFF

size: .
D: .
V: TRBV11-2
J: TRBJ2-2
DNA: TGTGCCAGCAGGTACGGACCGGCTGGGAACACCGGGGAGCTGTTTTTT
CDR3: CASRYGPAGNTGELFF

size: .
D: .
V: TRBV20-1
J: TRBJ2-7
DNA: TGCAGTGCCACACCATCCTACGAGCAGTACTTC
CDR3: CSATPSYEQYF

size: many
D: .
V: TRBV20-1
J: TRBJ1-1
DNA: TGCAGTGCTAGTCCGGGACACACAGAAGCTTTCTTT
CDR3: CSASPGHTEAFF

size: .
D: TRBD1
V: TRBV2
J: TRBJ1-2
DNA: TGTGCCAGCAGTGATACAAGGACAGGGGTAGGCTACACCTTC
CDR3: CASSDTRTGVGYTF

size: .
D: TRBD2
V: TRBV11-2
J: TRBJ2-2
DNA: TGTGCCAGCAAGGACTCGGGACTAGCTGGCGGGGAGCTGTTTTTT
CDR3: CASKDSGLAGGELFF

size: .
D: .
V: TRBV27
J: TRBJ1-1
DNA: TGTGCCAGCAGAAGGAACCGAGCCTTGAACACTGAAGCTTTCTTT
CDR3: CASRRNRALNTEAFF

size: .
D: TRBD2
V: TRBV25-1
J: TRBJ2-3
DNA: TGTGCCAGCAGTGCCCTGGGCCGACTAGCGGGGGGTCTGGGTACGCAGTATTTT
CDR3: CASSALGRLAGGLGTQYF

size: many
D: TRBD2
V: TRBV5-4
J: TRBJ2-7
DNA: TGTGCCAGCAGCCGCGGGGGGAGCTCCTACGAGCAGTACTTC
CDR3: CASSRGGSSYEQYF

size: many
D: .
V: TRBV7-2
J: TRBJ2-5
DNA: TGTGCCAGCAGCCCCGACGGGACCACAAGCGGCTTC
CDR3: CASSPDGTTSGF

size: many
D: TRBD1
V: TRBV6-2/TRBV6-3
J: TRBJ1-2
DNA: TGTGCCAGCAATTGGGACAGGAACTATGGCTACACCTTC
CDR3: CASNWDRNYGYTF

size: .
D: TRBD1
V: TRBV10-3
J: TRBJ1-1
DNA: TGTGCCATCAGTGGTAGGACAGGTCAGAACACTGAAGCTTTCTTT
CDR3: CAISGRTGQNTEAFF

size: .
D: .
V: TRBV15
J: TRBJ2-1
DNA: TGTGCCACCAGCAGCGCTGTTAGTGGGGATGAGCAGTTCTTC
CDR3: CATSSAVSGDEQFF

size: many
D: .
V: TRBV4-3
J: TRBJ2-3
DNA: TGCGCCAGCAGCCAAGAATGGCCGCAGGCAGATACGCAGTATTTT
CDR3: CASSQEWPQADTQYF

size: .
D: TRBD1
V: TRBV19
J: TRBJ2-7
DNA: TGTGCCAGTAGTGCTTCCGGGACAGGGGTTTACGAGCAGTACTTC
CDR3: CASSASGTGVYEQYF

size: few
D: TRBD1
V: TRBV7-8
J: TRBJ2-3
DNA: TGTGCCAGCACAGGGGGCGGTGATACGCAGTATTTT
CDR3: CASTGGGDTQYF

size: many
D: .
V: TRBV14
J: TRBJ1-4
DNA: TGTGCCAGCAGCCAAGAACGCAGGGCCGCGGAAAAACTGTTTTTT
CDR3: CASSQERRAAEKLFF

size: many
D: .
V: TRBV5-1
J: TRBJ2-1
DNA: TGCGCCAGCAGGCGGGGGCCAGGTGGAAGCAATGAGCAGTTCTTC
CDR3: CASRRGPGGSNEQFF

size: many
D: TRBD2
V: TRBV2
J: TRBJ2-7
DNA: TGTGCCAGCACCAAGACTAGCGGGAGTTACGAGCAGTACTTC
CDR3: CASTKTSGSYEQYF

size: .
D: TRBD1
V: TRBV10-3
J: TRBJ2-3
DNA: TGTGCCATCAGTGAGCCGGGACAGTCCCGAAGGCAGTATTTT
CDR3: CAISEPGQSRRQYF